Below are 32 T cell receptor beta chains sequenced from a single sample in a study of shared clonotypes between healthy human individuals. Some clones are missing from TCRdb's copy, which holds only in-frame ones; the method was immunoSEQ multiplex PCR. The sample shows approximately 620,000 clones, roughly 97% of them seen only once. Sequencing was done on a sample of naive CD4+ T cells sorted from blood. Subset defined: CD45RA+ positively selected. Source of these receptors: a woman in her 30s in good health.

On this clone: Other DNA sequences in the sample encode the same CDR3. V gene TRBV28 combines with J gene TRBJ1-2; 9 nucleotides align to TRBD1. Germline V gene sequence: CDR1 MDHEN, CDR2 SYDVKM. V lost 3 bases and J lost 1; bases outside the gene matches: 0. This CDR3 has 14 residues. This CDR3 is CASSLDRGNYGYTF. The CDR3 DNA follows: TGTGCCAGCAGTTTGGACAGGGGTAACTATGGCTACACCTTC.

The gene calls are TRBV28 and TRBJ1-2, with 9 bases lining up with TRBD1. CDR3 length: 13 residues. Per germline, CDR1 MDHEN and CDR2 SYDVKM. V lost 6 bases, J lost 4 bases, and 3 bases stayed unmatched. The CDR3 region has the DNA TGTGCCAGCAGAACGGACAGGGGCTATGGCTACACCTTC. Translated, it gives CASRTDRGYGYTF.

The chain couples TRBV7-9 to TRBJ1-1; no clear D gene. The V end lost 5 bases, the J end lost 5 bases, and 9 bases lay between the germline ends. There are 12 residues in the CDR3. Germline loops: CDR1 SEHNR, CDR2 FQNEAQ (reference sequence). CDR3 loop: CASSLPGTEAFF. The CDR3 nucleotides are TGTGCCAGCAGCCTCCCCGGGACTGAAGCTTTCTTT.

The DNA for the CDR3 is TGCGCCAGCAGCGTATTCTCTACTAGCGGGAGGCCAACAGATACGCAGTATTTT. It is translated as CASSVFSTSGRPTDTQYF. V gene TRBV5-1 combines with J gene TRBJ2-3; 12 nucleotides line up with TRBD2. The CDR3 has 18 amino acids. V shed 4 bases and J 3 bases; nucleotides not matched to a gene: 12. Per germline, CDR1 SGHRS and CDR2 YFSETQ.

CDR3 residues: CASRRTNQPQHF. The CDR3 DNA reads as TGTGCCAGCAGGAGGACCAATCAGCCCCAGCATTTT. V gene TRBV6-1 combines with J gene TRBJ1-5; the D is unclear. CDR1 is MNHNS and CDR2 is SASEGT in the germline V gene. There are 12 residues in the CDR3. V lost 6 bases and J 3 bases, leaving 6 bases between the germline ends.

The chain recombines TRBV28 with TRBJ1-2; D perhaps matches TRBD1 (5 bases). Germline-derived CDR1 and CDR2 are MDHEN and SYDVKM. This CDR3 is built from 16 residues. The V end lost 6 bases, the J end lost 6 bases, and 23 bases lay between the germline ends. The CDR3, as DNA: TGTGCCAGCAGCCTTGCCTTTTCCCCCAGGGCTGATGGCTACACCTTC. Translation: CASSLAFSPRADGYTF.

The chain carries TRBV28 and TRBJ2-7, with 7 bases aligning to TRBD2. CDR1 and CDR2 (germline): MDHEN, SYDVKM. Trimming at V came to 3 bases and at J to 6 bases, leaving 8 bases not matched to a gene. This CDR3 spans 14 amino acids. The chain's CDR3 is CASSFILGGSEQYF. Written as DNA, the CDR3 is TGTGCCAGCAGTTTTATTCTCGGGGGGAGCGAGCAGTACTTC.

This clone was seen just once. V gene TRBV7-2 combines with J gene TRBJ2-7; D gene uncertain. Between the trimmed V and J ends, which lost 2 bases and 2 bases, there was a span of 7 bases. This CDR3 comprises 13 residues. Germline-derived CDR1 and CDR2 are SGHTA and FQGNSA. CDR3 nucleotides: TGTGCCAGCAGCTTAAAGACTCCCTACGAGCAGTACTTC. It encodes CASSLKTPYEQYF. Complete variable domain (other parts from reference TRBV7-2 and TRBJ2-7): GAGVSQSPSNKVTEKGKDVELRCDPISGHTALYWYRQSLGQGLEFLIYFQGNSAPDKSGLPSDRFSAERTGGSVSTLTIQRTQQEDSAVYLCASSLKTPYEQYFGPGTRLTVT.

The V call is TRBV5-1, the J call TRBJ1-4, with 9 bases matching TRBD1. The ends lost 3 bases at V and 4 bases at J; junction bases unmatched: 4. CDR1 is SGHRS, CDR2 YFSETQ, per germline. This CDR3 is built from 15 residues. CDR3 amino acids: CASSSGTGYNEKLFF. The CDR3 DNA reads TGCGCCAGCAGCTCCGGGACAGGGTATAATGAAAAACTGTTTTTT.

The J gene is TRBJ2-5, the V gene TRBV4-2; 10 bases match TRBD2. Germline V lookup: CDR1 LGHNA, CDR2 YNFKEQ. After removal of 0 bases from V and 5 bases from J, the junction contained 6 bases not matched to a gene. The CDR3 extends over 16 amino acids. As DNA, the CDR3 is TGTGCCAGCAGCCAAGAGAGCGGGAGGGAGGCGGAGACCCAGTACTTC. It encodes CASSQESGREAETQYF.

V gene TRBV28 combines with J gene TRBJ1-4; D remains ambiguous. CDR3 length: 12 residues. The ends were cut back, 6 bases at V and 8 bases at J, with 10 bases in the middle. CDR1 is MDHEN, CDR2 SYDVKM, per germline. This CDR3 is CASSSQIEKLFF. CDR3 DNA: TGTGCCAGCAGCTCACAGATAGAAAAACTGTTTTTT. The variable domain in full, completed from reference TRBV28 and TRBJ1-4, reads DVKVTQSSRYLVKRTGEKVFLECVQDMDHENMFWYRQDPGLGLRLIYFSYDVKMKEKGDIPEGYSVSREKKERFSLILESASTNQTSMYLCASSSQIEKLFFGSGTQLSVL.

The chain links TRBV27 to TRBJ2-7, with 9 bases lining up with TRBD2. V trimming: 3 bases; J trimming: 3 bases; junction bases outside the gene matches: 9. Germline-derived CDR1 and CDR2 are MNHEY and SMNVEV (reference sequence). The CDR3 contains 16 residues. The CDR3 coding sequence is TGTGCCAGCAGTTTCTCGCCGACTAGCGGTATCTACGAGCAGTACTTC. This codes for CASSFSPTSGIYEQYF.

The genes are TRBV5-4 and TRBJ1-1; possible D gene TRBD1, 6 bases. The V gene lost 2 bases and the J gene lost 3 bases, with 17 bases spanning the gap. Germline CDR1 and CDR2: SGHNT and YYREEE (reference sequence). There are 16 residues in the CDR3. The CDR3 bases are TGTGCCAGCAGCTTACAACTCACAGGGATTTACACTGAAGCTTTCTTT. Protein: CASSLQLTGIYTEAFF. Using reference TRBV5-4 and TRBJ1-1 for the parts outside the CDR3, the full variable domain is ETGVTQSPTHLIKTRGQQVTLRCSSQSGHNTVSWYQQALGQGPQFIFQYYREEENGRGNFPPRFSGLQFPNYSSELNVNALELDDSALYLCASSLQLTGIYTEAFFGQGTRLTVV.

V and J are TRBV29-1 and TRBJ2-3, with TRBD1 matching 9 bases. The CDR3 is 11 amino acids. CDR1 is SQVTM, CDR2 ANQGSEA, per germline. CDR3 amino acids: CNTGGQDTQYF. Here the CDR3 DNA reads TGCAATACAGGGGGCCAAGATACGCAGTATTTT.

This sequence joins TRBV6-1 and TRBJ2-3; D is possibly TRBD2 (5 bases). CDR1 MNHNS and CDR2 SASEGT come from the germline V gene. The CDR3 sequence is 15 residues long. The ends were cut back, 2 bases at V and 2 bases at J, with 11 bases in the middle. The CDR3 nucleotides are TGTGCCAGCAGTGAAATAAGCGGCCACACAGATACGCAGTATTTT. The encoded protein is CASSEISGHTDTQYF.

The chain has TRBV5-5 and TRBJ2-3; 8 bases line up with TRBD2. Germline V CDR1 and CDR2: SGHKS, YYEKEE (reference sequence). Trimming took 0 bases from V and 2 from J; bases not matched to a gene: 8. CDR3 size: 17 residues. The CDR3 nucleotides are TGTGCCAGCAGCTTGGCTGGCGGGAGGCCCCCCACAGATACGCAGTATTTT. Amino acid sequence: CASSLAGGRPPTDTQYF.

The genes are TRBV1 and TRBJ1-5; the D call TRBD1 from the table was never checked on the DNA. TRBV1 is marked as a pseudogene. This CDR3 has 18 amino acids. CDR3 sequence reads: CTSSQLKGQSNSNQPQHF. Written as DNA, the CDR3 is TGCACCAGCAGCCAACTAAAAGGACAGAGCAATAGCAATCAGCCCCAGCATTTT.

The chain joins TRBV5-5 to TRBJ2-5; 7 positions agree with TRBD1. CDR3 size: 15 residues. The junction had 12 bases not matched to a gene; V was cut back by 5 bases and J by 5 bases. Looked up from germline, CDR1 is SGHKS and CDR2 is YYEKEE (reference sequence). The CDR3 nucleotides read TGTGCCAGCAGTTCGACAGGGTCCAGCTGGGAGACCCAGTACTTC. Translated: CASSSTGSSWETQYF.

This chain uses TRBV25-1 with TRBJ1-3; D not certain. This CDR3 has 15 amino acids. CDR1 MGHDK and CDR2 SYGVNS come from the germline V gene. V was pared by 3 bases and J by 0 bases, with 9 bases between. CDR3 loop: CASSEVGNSGNTIYF. In nucleotides, the CDR3 is TGTGCCAGCAGTGAGGTGGGAAACTCTGGAAACACCATATATTTT.

The rearrangement links TRBV5-4 to TRBJ2-5, with D perhaps matching TRBD2 (5 bases). In germline, CDR1 is SGHNT, CDR2 YYREEE (reference sequence). The CDR3 contains 12 residues. V was shortened by 7 bases and J by 0 bases, with 7 bases between the two germline ends. The CDR3 DNA sequence: TGTGCCAGCGGACTGAACCAAGAGACCCAGTACTTC. It encodes CASGLNQETQYF.

The chain is built from TRBV28 and TRBJ1-2, with 7 nucleotides matching TRBD1. With 8 bases clipped from V and 5 bases from J, the junction kept 5 bases outside the gene matches. Germline values: CDR1 MDHEN, CDR2 SYDVKM. The CDR3 contains 12 residues. CDR3 nucleotides: TGTGCCAGCGCTGGGACAGATTATGGCTACACCTTC. It translates to CASAGTDYGYTF.

The chain carries TRBV5-1 and TRBJ2-7; D remains ambiguous. The CDR3 runs to 14 residues. CDR1 is SGHRS and CDR2 is YFSETQ in the germline V gene. Trimming cost V 1 base and J 2 bases, with 10 bases left between them. DNA for the CDR3: TGCGCCAGCAGCTTGTCCCTCAGCCCCTACGAGCAGTACTTC. It is translated as CASSLSLSPYEQYF.

The chain couples TRBV6-5 to TRBJ2-5, with D possibly matching TRBD2 (5 bases). The end of the DNA aligns better with TRBJ2-7, so the J call may be wrong. This CDR3 spans 14 amino acids. Germline assignment: CDR1 MNHEY and CDR2 SVGAGI. In nucleotides, the CDR3 is TGTGCCAGCAGTTACACGAGGGATAGCTACGAGCAGTACTTC. Encoded protein: CASSYTRDSYEQYF.

This chain uses TRBV28 with TRBJ1-1; 7 bases are shared with TRBD1. J was trimmed by 2 bases and V by 3 bases; bases with no gene match: 9. The CDR3 has 16 amino acids. Looked up from germline, CDR1 is MDHEN and CDR2 is SYDVKM. The CDR3 DNA reads TGTGCCAGCAGTTTGGAGGGGGCGTTAGTCAACACTGAAGCTTTCTTT. Translating it yields CASSLEGALVNTEAFF.

The V and J genes are TRBV7-9 and TRBJ2-3; D not resolved. CDR1 and CDR2 (germline): SEHNR, FQNEAQ (reference sequence). V lost 6 bases, J lost 6 bases, and 7 bases lay in between. This CDR3 comprises 11 residues. CDR3 amino acids: CASSSRDTQYF. CDR3 coding DNA: TGTGCCAGCAGTTCAAGGGATACGCAGTATTTT.

DNA of the CDR3: TGCGCCAGCAGCTCATGGACTAGCGGGAGTGAGACCCAGTACTTC. This encodes CASSSWTSGSETQYF. J is TRBJ2-5 and V is TRBV5-1; 13 bases line up with TRBD2. This CDR3 region has 15 residues. The germline V gene encodes CDR1 SGHRS and CDR2 YFSETQ. With 3 bases clipped from V and 5 bases from J, the junction kept 4 bases outside the gene matches.

The chain is built from TRBV16 and TRBJ1-2; the D is unclear. This CDR3 is 19 amino acids long. The germline gives CDR1 KGHSY, CDR2 FQNENV. V was cut by 2 bases and J by 1 base, with 23 bases left in between. The DNA for the CDR3 is TGTGCCAGCAGCCAACGTTCCTCGGGGAGGTCCGCTAATAACTATGGCTACACCTTC. It yields the protein CASSQRSSGRSANNYGYTF.

The chain carries TRBV5-6 and TRBJ2-7; 8 nucleotides align to TRBD2. V shed 1 base, J shed 5 bases, and the junction held 5 bases outside the gene matches. Germline loops: CDR1 SGHDT, CDR2 YYEEEE. The length of the CDR3 is 14 residues. CDR3 in amino acids: CASSLSGRYNEQYF. CDR3 sequence (DNA): TGTGCCAGCAGCTTGAGCGGGAGATATAACGAGCAGTACTTC.

This chain joins TRBV10-1 and TRBJ2-7; 7 bases fit TRBD1. CDR3 length: 12 residues. The V gene's germline CDR1 is WNHNN and CDR2 SYGVQD (reference sequence). Trimming took 5 bases from V and 9 from J; bases not matched to a gene: 7. CDR3 residues: CASSTSTGPQYF. DNA of the CDR3: TGCGCCAGCAGTACCTCGACAGGGCCGCAGTACTTC.

J is TRBJ2-3 and V is TRBV4-1; 10 bases are a match to TRBD1. Germline CDR1 MGHRA, CDR2 YSYEKL. This CDR3 has 17 residues. V was clipped by 4 bases and J by 1 base; unmatched bases: 8. CDR3 sequence reads: CASSPLGTGVGTDTQYF. DNA of the CDR3: TGCGCCAGCAGCCCCTTAGGGACAGGGGTTGGCACAGATACGCAGTATTTT.

This clone came up once. This chain links TRBV6-1 with TRBJ2-7, with TRBD1 matching 10 bases. Germline V gene lookup returns CDR1 MNHNS and CDR2 SASEGT. This CDR3 spans 14 amino acids. V was pared by 9 bases and J by 5 bases, with 10 bases of the junction left unmatched. The CDR3 region has the DNA TGTGCCAGTAGGACGGGACAGGGGCTGGACGAGCAGTACTTC. It yields the protein CASRTGQGLDEQYF.

Note on this clone: This sample also contains other DNA sequences that code for the same CDR3. The gene calls are TRBV19 and TRBJ2-3; TRBD2 matches at 9 bases. The CDR3 spans 14 residues. Losses at the gene ends were 1 base for V and 5 bases for J; bases not matched to a gene: 1. CDR1 and CDR2 (germline): LNHDA, SQIVND (reference sequence). The CDR3 reads CASSIGGRGDTQYF. The CDR3 DNA reads TGTGCCAGTAGTATAGGCGGGAGGGGAGATACGCAGTATTTT.